These T cell receptor beta chains were read from a single sample in a study of CD8 T cells in ankylosing spondylitis. TCRdb analysed the 5' RACE reads with MiXCR anew, one entry per CDR3 protein. This sample has approximately 210,000 distinct CDR3 sequences, with roughly 13% found just once. The material sequenced was blood, either unsorted or a sorted T cell fraction (not recorded which). These receptors were taken from a male donor with ankylosing spondylitis or in good health (not recorded which). Both conserved end residues are part of each CDR3. A D gene is named only where the DNA matches it firmly. Not every row has a clone size; where given, it reads once, few, many or a size class.

clone_size d_call j_call v_call cdr3_aa cdr3_nt
. . TRBJ2-7 TRBV27 CASSLTVFDEQYF TGTGCCAGCAGCCTAACGGTGTTCGACGAGCAGTACTTC
few TRBD2 TRBJ2-5 TRBV5-1 CASSFREAGETQYF TGCGCCAGCAGCTTCCGGGAGGCGGGAGAGACCCAGTACTTC
few TRBD2 TRBJ2-3 TRBV6-1 CASSPRLAVPTDTQYF TGTGCCAGCAGTCCAAGACTAGCGGTGCCCACAGATACGCAGTATTTT
. . TRBJ1-1 TRBV9 CASTRARRGLFF TGTGCCAGCACCCGGGCGCGTCGTGGTCTTTTCTTT
. TRBD1 TRBJ2-7 TRBV30 CAWRGTGAYEQYF TGTGCCTGGAGGGGGACAGGGGCTTACGAGCAGTACTTC
. . TRBJ2-7 TRBV27 CASGRYEQYF TGTGCCAGCGGTAGGTACGAGCAGTACTTC
. TRBD1 TRBJ1-1 TRBV29-1 CSADRVNTEAFF TGCAGCGCGGACAGGGTCAACACTGAAGCTTTCTTT
. . TRBJ2-1 TRBV2 CASSEPLAGPIVGEQFF TGTGCCAGCAGCGAACCATTGGCGGGACCTATTGTGGGTGAGCAGTTCTTC
. TRBD1 TRBJ1-5 TRBV7-8 CASSLERDRGQPQHF TGTGCCAGCAGCTTAGAGAGGGACAGGGGACAGCCCCAGCATTTT
once . TRBJ2-3 TRBV5-6 CASSLESAPDTQYF TGTGCCAGCAGCTTGGAATCTGCCCCAGATACGCAGTATTTT
. TRBD1 TRBJ2-3 TRBV6-5 CASSSAGGWGTDTQYF TGTGCCAGCAGTTCCGCAGGGGGCTGGGGCACAGATACGCAGTATTTT
few TRBD2 TRBJ2-1 TRBV7-2 CASSLAPPTSGSLGEQFF TGTGCCAGCAGCTTAGCCCCCCCGACTAGCGGGAGTTTAGGTGAGCAGTTCTTC
many . TRBJ1-1 TRBV12-3/TRBV12-4 CASSPGHREAFF TGTGCCAGCAGCCCGGGACATCGTGAAGCTTTCTTT
. . TRBJ2-2 TRBV19 CASKEEGIVTGELFF TGTGCCAGTAAGGAAGAGGGGATAGTGACCGGGGAGCTGTTTTTT
few TRBD2 TRBJ2-3 TRBV9 CASSERAGGLTDTQYF TGTGCCAGCAGCGAGAGGGCGGGGGGTTTAACAGATACGCAGTATTTT
few . TRBJ2-7 TRBV7-2 CASSLTLIHEQYF TGTGCCAGCAGCTTAACCCTCATCCACGAGCAGTACTTC
. TRBD2 TRBJ2-1 TRBV7-9 CASSFAASGSNEQFF TGTGCCAGCAGTTTCGCGGCTAGCGGGAGTAATGAGCAGTTCTTC
. TRBD2 TRBJ2-1 TRBV4-2 CASSQRTSGSHNEQFF TGTGCCAGCAGCCAGAGGACTAGCGGGAGCCACAATGAGCAGTTCTTC
few TRBD2 TRBJ2-5 TRBV6-2/TRBV6-3 CASSYKLAGGAAETQYF TGTGCCAGCAGTTACAAACTAGCGGGAGGAGCGGCAGAGACCCAGTACTTC
few . TRBJ2-2 TRBV20-1 CSAGDLHTGELFF TGCAGTGCCGGGGACTTGCACACCGGGGAGCTGTTTTTT
few . TRBJ2-3 TRBV20-1 CSAHFGDTQYF TGCAGTGCGCATTTTGGAGATACGCAGTATTTT
few . TRBJ2-1 TRBV11-2 CASSQPPNEQFF TGTGCCAGCAGCCAGCCCCCGAATGAGCAGTTCTTC
few . TRBJ2-3 TRBV13 CASSLGLFQEPSTDTQYF TGTGCCAGCAGCTTAGGCCTCTTCCAGGAACCTAGCACAGATACGCAGTATTTT
few TRBD2 TRBJ2-5 TRBV12-3/TRBV12-4 CASSLIGTSGSETQYF TGTGCCAGCAGTTTAATAGGGACTAGCGGGAGTGAGACCCAGTACTTC
few . TRBJ2-1 TRBV7-2 CASSAPMGGPGGEQFF TGTGCCAGCAGCGCACCTATGGGGGGCCCTGGGGGGGAGCAGTTCTTC
few . TRBJ2-1 TRBV2 CAIISNLDNEQFF TGTGCCATCATCAGCAACCTAGACAATGAGCAGTTCTTC